The 22 T cell receptor beta chains listed next were all sequenced from one sample in a study of T cell changes during pregnancy in multiple sclerosis. Data came from immunoSEQ multiplex PCR; TCRdb stores just in-frame clones and leaves some out. The sample lists 91,000 or so clones, about 93% occurring once. Sequencing was performed on peripheral blood, taken after pregnancy. The receptor set was obtained from a female donor with multiple sclerosis, enrolled in a pregnancy study.

The genes are TRBV11-2 and TRBJ2-1; D perhaps matches TRBD1 (5 bases). The CDR3 sequence is 15 residues long. Germline CDR1 and CDR2: SGHAT and FQNNGV. V shed 6 bases and J shed 6 bases, with 18 bases lying between them. The CDR3 DNA sequence: TGTGCCAGCAGGTTGACCGACAGTCCTATCAATGAGCAGTTCTTC. Its translation: CASRLTDSPINEQFF.

The genes are TRBV28 and TRBJ1-1; 9 bases align to TRBD1. Germline-derived CDR1 and CDR2 are MDHEN and SYDVKM. V gave up 6 bases and J gave up 3 bases; unmatched junction bases: 2. This CDR3 comprises 13 residues. The CDR3 DNA sequence: TGTGCCAGCAGGGGACAGGGCCACACTGAAGCTTTCTTT. It translates to CASRGQGHTEAFF. Filled out from reference TRBV28 and TRBJ1-1, the complete variable domain reads DVKVTQSSRYLVKRTGEKVFLECVQDMDHENMFWYRQDPGLGLRLIYFSYDVKMKEKGDIPEGYSVSREKKERFSLILESASTNQTSMYLCASRGQGHTEAFFGQGTRLTVV.

The chain has TRBV2 and TRBJ2-2; D unclear. The CDR3 consists of 15 residues. CDR1 is SNHLY and CDR2 is FYNNEI in the germline V gene. Trimming removed 6 bases from V and 0 bases from J, with 11 bases in between. CDR3 DNA sequence: TGTGCCAGCAGAGAGGATCGGACGAACACCGGGGAGCTGTTTTTT. This gives the protein CASREDRTNTGELFF.

The chain carries TRBV5-8 and TRBJ1-2; 8 positions match TRBD1. V was pared by 7 bases and J by 7 bases, with 6 bases of the junction left unmatched. The CDR3 loop spans 12 amino acids. Germline V gives CDR1 SGHTS, CDR2 YDEGEE. CDR3 sequence (DNA): TGTGCCAGCTACACAGGGGGTGGTGGCTACACCTTC. Amino acid sequence: CASYTGGGGYTF.

The J gene is TRBJ2-1, the V gene TRBV9, with 8 bases matching TRBD2. Unmatched junction bases numbered 6, after V lost 2 bases and J lost 5 bases. The CDR3 sequence is 15 residues long. Germline lookup yields CDR1 SGDLS and CDR2 YYNGEE. The CDR3 nucleotides read TGTGCCAGCAGCGTCAGCGGGAGCGTCAACAATGAGCAGTTCTTC. Translation: CASSVSGSVNNEQFF.

This chain uses TRBV7-6 with TRBJ1-4; a weak D match, TRBD1 (5 bases). CDR1 is SGHVS, CDR2 FNYEAQ, per germline. This CDR3 region has 15 residues. Trimming removed 5 bases at V and 7 bases at J, with 17 bases between. The CDR3, as DNA: TGTGCCAGCAGCCCATTTCCTAGGGGAGGTGAAAAACTGTTTTTT. Its protein is CASSPFPRGGEKLFF.

V is TRBV19 and J is TRBJ2-7; D not certain. The CDR3 sequence is 13 residues long. V was cut by 6 bases and J by 5 bases, with 14 bases left in between. Germline V gene sequence: CDR1 LNHDA, CDR2 SQIVND (reference sequence). The CDR3 is CASRSYTGDEQYF. The CDR3, as DNA: TGTGCCAGTAGGAGTTATACCGGAGACGAGCAGTACTTC. Using reference TRBV19 and TRBJ2-7 for the parts outside the CDR3, the full variable domain is DGGITQSPKYLFRKEGQNVTLSCEQNLNHDAMYWYRQDPGQGLRLIYYSQIVNDFQKGDIAEGYSVSREKKESFPLTVTSAQKNPTAFYLCASRSYTGDEQYFGPGTRLTVT.

This chain connects TRBV27 to TRBJ2-2; D ambiguous. V was clipped by 5 bases and J by 6 bases, with 7 bases between them. The CDR3 length is 12 residues. Germline V gene data show CDR1 as MNHEY and CDR2 as SMNVEV (reference sequence). CDR3 loop: CASSLRSGELFF. CDR3 bases: TGTGCCAGCAGTCTCCGTTCCGGGGAGCTGTTTTTT.

This clone was observed a handful of times. This chain links TRBV5-4 with TRBJ1-2; perhaps TRBD1 as D (5 bases). The germline gives CDR1 SGHNT, CDR2 YYREEE (reference sequence). V dropped 0 bases and J dropped 4 bases, with 7 bases sitting between them. This CDR3 comprises 13 residues. The CDR3 nucleotides read TGTGCCAGCAGCTTGGTGGGGGGCTATGGCTACACCTTC. This translates into CASSLVGGYGYTF.

The genes are TRBV4-3 and TRBJ2-7; unclear D gene. Germline assignment: CDR1 LGHNA and CDR2 YSLEER. The CDR3 has 15 residues. Trimming removed 4 bases at V and 5 bases at J, with 18 bases between. The CDR3 reads CASSRQKATSDEQYF. The CDR3 DNA follows: TGCGCCAGCAGCCGCCAAAAAGCAACCTCGGACGAGCAGTACTTC.

The V gene is TRBV5-1, the J gene TRBJ2-4, with 7 bases lining up with TRBD2. CDR3 length: 13 residues. Germline-derived CDR1 and CDR2 are SGHRS and YFSETQ. The V and J ends lost 9 bases and 14 bases, in that order; junction bases with no gene match: 17. The CDR3: CATRSSGSELEYF. The DNA for the CDR3 is TGCGCCACCCGTTCTAGCGGTAGTGAATTAGAGTACTTC.

This chain connects TRBV6-5 to TRBJ2-1, with TRBD2 matching 12 bases. The V and J ends lost 5 bases and 7 bases, in that order; junction bases with no gene match: 3. Germline V CDR1 and CDR2: MNHEY, SVGAGI. The CDR3 extends over 14 amino acids. The CDR3 protein is CASSRLAGVNEQFF. The CDR3 bases are TGTGCCAGCAGTCGACTAGCGGGAGTAAATGAGCAGTTCTTC.

V usage is TRBV25-1 and J usage is TRBJ1-1, with D possibly TRBD1 on 6 matching bases. The CDR3 is 16 amino acids. The V end lost 0 bases, the J end lost 6 bases, and 17 bases lay between the germline ends. The germline V gene has CDR1 MGHDK and CDR2 SYGVNS. The CDR3 bases are TGTGCCAGCAGTGAATACGAAACAGGGAAAGGGGCTGAAGCTTTCTTT. Translating gives CASSEYETGKGAEAFF.

With regard to this clone: A read error may account for a junction end that differs from germline. The chain employs TRBV28 and TRBJ1-2, with TRBD1 as a possible D gene (5 bases). CDR3 length equals 15 residues. Germline values: CDR1 MDHEN, CDR2 SYDVKM. The CDR3 nucleotides are TGTGCCAGCAGTTTACGTCGGACGGGACTTCGTCTACTCATCTTC. This codes for CASSLRRTGLRLLIF.

The chain uses TRBV13 and TRBJ1-1; D is perhaps TRBD1 (6 bases). V lost 0 bases and J lost 2, with 13 bases in between. Per the germline V gene, CDR1 is PRHDT and CDR2 is FYEKMQ (reference sequence). The CDR3 runs to 16 residues. CDR3 region: CASSLGAGTPNTEAFF. The DNA of the CDR3 is TGTGCCAGCAGCTTAGGCGCCGGGACACCAAACACTGAAGCTTTCTTT.

V and J are TRBV19 and TRBJ2-7, with TRBD2 as a possible D gene (6 bases). Per germline, CDR1 LNHDA and CDR2 SQIVND (reference sequence). This CDR3 contains 15 residues. V lost 6 bases and J 9 bases, leaving 24 bases between the germline ends. CDR3 sequence: CASRNSGVPSAGQYF. The CDR3 coding sequence is TGTGCCAGTAGGAATTCGGGGGTTCCTTCGGCGGGGCAGTACTTC.

A remark on this clone: One junction end disagrees with the germline gene, perhaps due to a read error. The rearrangement links TRBV7-2 to TRBJ2-7, with a tentative D call TRBD2 (7 bases). The CDR3 extends over 15 amino acids. The V gene's germline CDR1 is SGHTA and CDR2 FQGNSA. CDR3 loop: CASSLGGGFSYERYF. In DNA, the CDR3 is TGTGCCAGCAGCTTGGGCGGGGGCTTCTCCTACGAGCGGTACTTC.

V is TRBV7-9 and J is TRBJ2-3, with D perhaps TRBD1 (5 bases). Trimming removed 0 bases from V and 6 bases from J, with 22 bases in between. Germline V gives CDR1 SEHNR, CDR2 FQNEAQ (reference sequence). This CDR3 has 18 residues. CDR3 nucleotide sequence: TGTGCCAGCAGCTTAGCAACTGGGCTAGTTGGGGCCTCCGATACGCAGTATTTT. It codes for CASSLATGLVGASDTQYF.

The CDR3 sequence: CSALDSNEQFF. CDR3 bases: TGCAGCGCCCTAGACAGCAATGAGCAGTTCTTC. The chain links TRBV29-1 to TRBJ2-1, with D possibly being TRBD1 (5 bases). V gave up 7 bases and J gave up 6 bases, with 10 bases separating them. Germline V lookup: CDR1 SQVTM, CDR2 ANQGSEA. The length of the CDR3 is 11 residues.

The chain is built from TRBV15 and TRBJ2-1; D might be TRBD2 (7 bases). The germline V gene encodes CDR1 LNHNV and CDR2 YYDKDF (reference sequence). This CDR3 comprises 16 residues. V was pared by 1 base and J by 9 bases, with 19 bases between. The CDR3 DNA reads as TGTGCCACCAGCAGAGGGGGGGGCGGGGTGAGGCCTGAGCAGTTCTTC. Translated: CATSRGGGGVRPEQFF.

The chain combines TRBV29-1 with TRBJ2-5; no definite D call. Germline CDR1 SQVTM, CDR2 ANQGSEA. The CDR3 spans 10 residues. The V and J ends lost 5 bases and 3 bases respectively, with 4 bases between them. CDR3 sequence: CSVIEETQYF. CDR3 bases: TGCAGCGTTATAGAAGAGACCCAGTACTTC.

This rearrangement joins TRBV7-9 to TRBJ2-1, with D possibly TRBD1 on 6 matching bases. The germline V and J ends were trimmed by 4 bases and 6 bases, with 7 bases remaining between them. CDR1 and CDR2 (germline): SEHNR, FQNEAQ (reference sequence). CDR3 length: 12 amino acids. The CDR3 is CASSSQGNEQFF. As DNA, the CDR3 is TGTGCCAGCAGCTCACAGGGCAATGAGCAGTTCTTC.